The clone carrying this TCR beta chain was observed a handful of times. CDR1 and CDR2 (germline): SGHAT, FQNNGV. This CDR3 has 16 amino acids. V dropped 5 bases and J dropped 1; count of bases not matched to a gene: 9. The data are from a study of blood T cell repertoires in COVID-19. Study-wide background: Material from acute and convalescent COVID-19 was sourced from the United States, Italy and Spain.

TCRdb's copy holds only in-frame clones and misses some; the assay was immunoSEQ multiplex PCR. This table has around 230,000 clones, approximately 78% appearing once. The sequence was collected from a man aged 40-49 years who had recovered from COVID-19. Sequencing was done on a sample of PBMCs or T cells enriched from blood (not recorded which). The rearrangement uses TRBV11-2 and TRBJ1-1, with 8 bases aligning to TRBD1. DNA of the CDR3: TGTGCCAGCAGCCTGGCAGGGGGCGTGAGGAACACTGAAGCTTTCTTT. Translating it yields CASSLAGGVRNTEAFF.